The 24 T cell receptor beta chains in this list originate from one sample, sequenced in a study of blood T cell repertoires in COVID-19. Sequencing was performed with immunoSEQ multiplex PCR; in TCRdb, only in-frame clones are kept and a portion is missing. This table has 120,000 to 150,000 clones, roughly 87% appearing once. The sequenced sample was peripheral blood. These receptors were collected from a woman in her forties or fifties with acute or convalescent COVID-19.

V and J are TRBV2 and TRBJ1-1; 8 nucleotides line up with TRBD1. V dropped 8 bases and J dropped 3; count of bases not matched to a gene: 5. The germline CDR1 and CDR2 sequences are SNHLY and FYNNEI. CDR3 length: 13 amino acids. As DNA, the CDR3 is TGTGCCAGCCAAGGACAGGGTGACACTGAAGCTTTCTTT. Translation gives CASQGQGDTEAFF.

The rearrangement uses TRBV9 and TRBJ2-2; unclear D gene. The V gene's germline CDR1 is SGDLS and CDR2 YYNGEE. The CDR3 is 15 residues long. The V end lost 4 bases, the J end lost 3 bases, and 13 bases lay between the germline ends. The CDR3 nucleotides read TGTGCCAGCAGCATGACATCTCAAGACACCGGGGAGCTGTTTTTT. Translating it yields CASSMTSQDTGELFF.

Only one count was recorded for this clone. V and J are TRBV6-2 or TRBV6-3 and TRBJ1-4; possible D gene TRBD1, 5 bases. Germline values: CDR1 MNHEY, CDR2 SVGEGT. Trimming cost V 6 bases and J 8 bases, with 16 bases left between them. The CDR3 length is 14 residues. Written as DNA, the CDR3 is TGTGCCAGCAGCCGGGGCAGGGCAGGCGAAAAACTGTTTTTT. This codes for CASSRGRAGEKLFF.

This clone was observed a handful of times. The chain is built from TRBV7-2 and TRBJ2-3, with a possible D match to TRBD1 (5 bases). The V end lost 7 bases, the J end lost 6 bases, and 26 bases lay between the germline ends. The CDR3 loop spans 17 amino acids. From germline, CDR1 is SGHTA and CDR2 FQGNSA. CDR3 sequence: CASTPHSRGKAVDTQYF. CDR3 sequence (DNA): TGTGCCAGCACCCCTCACAGTAGGGGTAAAGCTGTGGATACGCAGTATTTT.

This sequence joins TRBV9 and TRBJ1-2; D is undetermined. Deletions cut 1 base from V and 8 bases from J, with 6 bases between. Per germline, CDR1 SGDLS and CDR2 YYNGEE. The CDR3 contains 11 residues. CDR3 sequence (DNA): TGTGCCAGCAGCGTATCTGGCGGCTACACCTTC. Its protein is CASSVSGGYTF.

This chain connects TRBV24-1 to TRBJ1-1; 7 positions agree with TRBD1. This CDR3 comprises 14 residues. The ends lost 9 bases at V and 1 base at J; junction bases unmatched: 7. Germline CDR1 KGHDR, CDR2 SFDVKD. In DNA form, the CDR3 reads TGTGCCACCGCTGATGGACAGGCGAACACTGAAGCTTTCTTT. As protein: CATADGQANTEAFF.

The chain joins TRBV28 to TRBJ2-2, with unresolved D. The CDR3 covers 17 residues. V was clipped by 6 bases and J by 6 bases, with 23 bases between them. The germline gives CDR1 MDHEN, CDR2 SYDVKM. CDR3 in amino acids: CASRSQSELFTAGELFF. As DNA, the CDR3 is TGTGCCAGCAGATCCCAATCTGAACTCTTTACCGCCGGGGAGCTGTTTTTT.

The rearrangement joins TRBV5-6 to TRBJ2-3, with D maybe TRBD1 (5 bases). The CDR3 totals 16 residues. The germline V and J ends were trimmed by 6 bases and 1 base, with 18 bases remaining between them. Germline CDR1 and CDR2: SGHDT and YYEEEE. The chain's CDR3 is CASTYDWGRGTDTQYF. The CDR3, as DNA: TGTGCCAGCACCTATGACTGGGGCAGGGGCACAGATACGCAGTATTTT.

This rearrangement joins TRBV6-1 to TRBJ2-3, with a possible D match to TRBD2 (5 bases). V was cut by 2 bases and J by 6 bases, with 12 bases left in between. The CDR3 covers 14 residues. CDR1 and CDR2 (germline): MNHNS, SASEGT. The CDR3 region is CASSEMARVDTQYF. CDR3 coding DNA: TGTGCCAGCAGTGAAATGGCGAGGGTTGATACGCAGTATTTT.

This chain joins TRBV11-2 and TRBJ1-6, with D possibly TRBD1 on 5 matching bases. This CDR3 is built from 15 residues. CDR1 and CDR2 (germline): SGHAT, FQNNGV. V was trimmed by 1 base and J by 9 bases, leaving 13 bases between them. CDR3 DNA sequence: TGTGCCAGCAGCTTAGTGTCCAGGGCTGGTTCACCCCTCCACTTT. It specifies CASSLVSRAGSPLHF.

V is TRBV3-1 (or the pseudogene TRBV3-2) and J is TRBJ1-2, with D unresolved. The CDR3 runs 14 residues. The germline V gene has CDR1 LGHDT and CDR2 YNNKEL (reference sequence). Trimming left V 5 bases short and J 4 bases short, with 14 bases between. The CDR3 DNA reads TGTGCCAGCAGCTCACGCGACACGGCCTATGGCTACACCTTC. It specifies CASSSRDTAYGYTF.

This chain uses TRBV10-3 with TRBJ1-2; no clear D gene. Germline CDR1 and CDR2: ENHRY and SYGVKD. The CDR3 is made up of 12 amino acids. Trimming cost V 4 bases and J 6 bases, with 9 bases left between them. CDR3 loop: CAISVMRDGYTF. The CDR3 DNA reads as TGTGCCATCAGTGTTATGAGAGATGGCTACACCTTC.

The rearrangement uses TRBV14 and TRBJ2-7; the D gene is possibly TRBD2 (5 bases). Germline assignment: CDR1 SGHDN and CDR2 FVKESK. Between the trimmed V and J ends, which lost 0 bases and 0 bases, there was a span of 9 bases. This CDR3 contains 15 residues. In DNA, the CDR3 is TGTGCCAGCAGCCAAGATTGGGAGAGCTCCTACGAGCAGTACTTC. It codes for CASSQDWESSYEQYF. The full variable domain, completed using reference TRBV14 and TRBJ2-7, is EAGVTQFPSHSVIEKGQTVTLRCDPISGHDNLYWYRRVMGKEIKFLLHFVKESKQDESGMPNNRFLAERTGGTYSTLKVQPAELEDSGVYFCASSQDWESSYEQYFGPGTRLTVT.

V gene TRBV2 combines with J gene TRBJ2-5, with 9 bases fitting TRBD1. The junction had 5 bases not matched to a gene; V was cut back by 9 bases and J by 0 bases. Germline V gives CDR1 SNHLY, CDR2 FYNNEI. CDR3 size: 14 residues. The CDR3 reads CASLQGANQETQYF. CDR3 sequence (DNA): TGTGCCAGTCTACAGGGGGCTAACCAAGAGACCCAGTACTTC.

The V and J genes are TRBV6-5 and TRBJ1-1; TRBD1 might be the D (6 bases). This CDR3 is 11 amino acids long. Per germline, CDR1 MNHEY and CDR2 SVGAGI. Trimming left V 8 bases short and J 4 bases short, with 8 bases between. CDR3 region: CASSGVTEAFF. CDR3 bases: TGTGCCAGCTCAGGGGTCACTGAAGCTTTCTTT.

The V gene is TRBV7-2, the J gene TRBJ2-7; 12 nucleotides line up with TRBD2. The length of the CDR3 is 16 residues. Losses at the gene ends were 5 bases for V and 3 bases for J; bases not matched to a gene: 8. Looked up from germline, CDR1 is SGHTA and CDR2 is FQGNSA. The CDR3 DNA follows: TGTGCCAGCAGCCTCAGGACTAGCGGGGTTCACTACGAGCAGTACTTC. It yields the protein CASSLRTSGVHYEQYF.

The rearrangement links TRBV28 to TRBJ1-2; 8 bases line up with TRBD1. The CDR3 extends over 15 amino acids. V lost 6 bases to trimming and J lost 4 bases; unmatched junction nucleotides: 10. In germline, CDR1 is MDHEN, CDR2 SYDVKM. The DNA of the CDR3 is TGTGCCAGCAGCCGAGTCAGGGGGCCCAGCTATGGCTACACCTTC. This translates into CASSRVRGPSYGYTF.

This sequence joins TRBV5-1 and TRBJ2-5, with D unclear. Deletions cut 0 bases from V and 1 base from J, with 4 bases between. This CDR3 is built from 13 residues. Germline V gives CDR1 SGHRS, CDR2 YFSETQ. The CDR3 loop is CASSLEAQETQYF. The CDR3, as DNA: TGCGCCAGCAGCTTGGAAGCCCAAGAGACCCAGTACTTC.

The CDR3 loop reads CASSGSGRGYNEQFF. The CDR3, as DNA: TGTGCCAGCAGCGGGAGCGGTCGGGGGTACAATGAGCAGTTCTTC. The chain combines TRBV3-1 (or the pseudogene TRBV3-2) with TRBJ2-1, with D possibly TRBD2 on 6 matching bases. Germline V lookup: CDR1 LGHDT, CDR2 YNNKEL (reference sequence). V gave up 5 bases and J gave up 4 bases, with 15 bases separating them. The CDR3 totals 15 residues.

The rearrangement links TRBV5-1 to TRBJ2-2, with 9 bases fitting TRBD1. Germline V gene lookup returns CDR1 SGHRS and CDR2 YFSETQ. This CDR3 region has 16 residues. V trimming: 4 bases; J trimming: 0 bases; junction bases outside the gene matches: 4. The CDR3 coding sequence is TGCGCCAGCAGCCAGGGACAGGGCTCGAACACCGGGGAGCTGTTTTTT. Its translation: CASSQGQGSNTGELFF. Looking up the rest from reference TRBV5-1 and TRBJ2-2 gives the full variable domain: KAGVTQTPRYLIKTRGQQVTLSCSPISGHRSVSWYQQTPGQGLQFLFEYFSETQRNKGNFPGRFSGRQFSNSRSEMNVSTLELGDSALYLCASSQGQGSNTGELFFGEGSRLTVL.

The J gene is TRBJ2-2, the V gene TRBV24-1, with 7 bases lining up with TRBD2. Losses at the gene ends were 3 bases for V and 6 bases for J; bases not matched to a gene: 15. This CDR3 contains 18 residues. The V gene's germline CDR1 is KGHDR and CDR2 SFDVKD. The CDR3 region is CATSDLASGSRAAGELFF. In DNA, the CDR3 is TGTGCCACCAGTGATCTGGCTAGCGGAAGCAGGGCGGCCGGGGAGCTGTTTTTT.

V is TRBV27 and J is TRBJ2-6; D gene unclear. Per germline, CDR1 MNHEY and CDR2 SMNVEV (reference sequence). The V and J ends lost 5 bases and 0 bases respectively, with 14 bases between them. The CDR3 length is 17 residues. The CDR3 protein is CASSPAGTISGANVLTF. In DNA form, the CDR3 reads TGTGCCAGCAGTCCAGCAGGCACGATCTCTGGGGCCAACGTCCTGACTTTC.

The V gene is TRBV6-4, the J gene TRBJ2-7, with 15 bases aligning to TRBD2. The germline gives CDR1 MRHNA, CDR2 SNTAGT. The CDR3 consists of 16 residues. V shed 6 bases, J shed 5 bases, and the junction held 8 bases outside the gene matches. CDR3 coding DNA: TGTGCCAGCAGCCAGGGACTAGCGGGAGGAGACCACGAGCAGTACTTC. Translated: CASSQGLAGGDHEQYF.

This clone occurred once. The chain has TRBV5-1 and TRBJ1-2; TRBD1 is a possible D gene (5 bases). Germline V gene lookup returns CDR1 SGHRS and CDR2 YFSETQ. Trimming shortened V by 0 bases and J by 3 bases, and 9 bases separated the two germline ends. The length of the CDR3 is 14 residues. The chain's CDR3 is CASSLGQGYYGYTF. The CDR3 nucleotides read TGCGCCAGCAGCTTGGGGCAGGGTTACTATGGCTACACCTTC.